The clone carrying this T cell receptor beta chain was detected only once. Antigen unknown. CDR3 length: 14 residues. Germline CDR1 and CDR2: MDHEN and SYDVKM. V trimming: 5 bases; J trimming: 6 bases; junction bases outside the gene matches: 6. This sample was taken from a study of T cell repertoires in cytomegalovirus infection. Study-level points and caveats: CMV-specific HLA-C-restricted TCR beta clonotypes dominated the ex vivo response.

Each CDR3 protein is one row after TCRdb ran MiXCR on the reads. Here the sample spans around 85,000 distinct CDR3 sequences, approximately 46% being singletons. The TCR was taken from a human donor in good health (CMV status not recorded). Some clones in this sample may be carry-over from other donors' samples. The source material was CD8+ T cells from cultured PBMCs, sampled from culture after CMV antigen stimulation. The V gene is TRBV28, the J gene TRBJ2-3; TRBD2 agrees at 9 bases. Here the CDR3 reads CASSIAGEADTQYF. CDR3 coding DNA: TGTGCCAGCAGTATAGCGGGAGAGGCTGATACGCAGTATTTT.